A selection of T cell receptor beta chains follows, all from one sample in a study of T cell responses to AZD1222 COVID-19 vaccine. Measured with immunoSEQ multiplex PCR; TCRdb has only the in-frame clones, and not every one. Of some 150,000 clones in the sample, 75% to 90% were seen once. Sequences were derived from peripheral blood, sampled on day 0 of MenACWY control vaccination. These TCRs come from an adult in good health. The CDR3 runs from the conserved cysteine through the conserved F or W. Each record gives: J gene, V gene, CDR3 protein.

TRBJ2-3 | TRBV13 | CASSTKGGLTQYF
TRBJ1-2 | TRBV30 | CAWSLRDRVHYGYTF
TRBJ2-1 | TRBV10-3 | CAISESNGGTRNNEQFF
TRBJ1-6 | TRBV3-1/TRBV3-2 | CASSQGPPYYSPLHF
TRBJ1-5 | TRBV6-5 | CASSIAGRGNQPQHF
TRBJ1-1 | TRBV14 | CASSFSTNMNTEAFF
TRBJ2-5 | TRBV3-1/TRBV3-2 | CASSPVPGETQYF
TRBJ1-3 | TRBV6-5 | CASSYEAGGKDTIYF
TRBJ1-2 | TRBV19 | CASSSGQNYGYTF
TRBJ2-1 | TRBV9 | CASSVGGGYKNNEQFF
TRBJ2-3 | TRBV3-1/TRBV3-2 | CASSHRDTQYF
TRBJ1-2 | TRBV4-1 | CASSPTLSNYGYTF
TRBJ2-1 | TRBV12-3/TRBV12-4 | CASSLEGGTEQFF
TRBJ2-2 | TRBV5-6 | CASSLVSGPKNTGELFF
TRBJ1-6 | TRBV1 | CTSSQAREVKSLHF
TRBJ1-1 | TRBV19 | CASSIGDRTREAFF
TRBJ2-1 | TRBV12-3/TRBV12-4 | CASSSDTGNEQFF
TRBJ1-5 | TRBV4-2 | CASSQGVRGQPQHF
TRBJ1-6 | TRBV6-5 | CASSTVGTGKSPLHF
TRBJ1-5 | TRBV11-1 | CASSSDRDQPQHF
TRBJ1-2 | TRBV5-6 | CASSFTGSHGYTF
TRBJ2-2 | TRBV5-1 | CASSSRTGRNTGELFF
TRBJ1-2 | TRBV6-5 | CASRTQGTSYGYTF
TRBJ1-5 | TRBV7-3 | CASSPKRGNQPQHF
TRBJ1-4 | TRBV5-4 | CASSLSQGTDEKLFF
TRBJ1-6 | TRBV14 | CASSRLKGGNNSPLHF
TRBJ2-2 | TRBV19 | CASRPGQGAWTGELFF
TRBJ2-6 | TRBV29-1 | CSAGTLANVLTF
TRBJ2-3 | TRBV7-9 | CASSLGPQDTQYF
TRBJ1-6 | TRBV14 | CASSRAGRSTYNSPLHF
TRBJ2-5 | TRBV7-2 | CASSRDRGRQETQYF